The next 20 T cell receptor beta chains were all read from a single sample in a study of blood T cell repertoires in COVID-19. TCRdb keeps only in-frame clones here, not all; method: immunoSEQ multiplex PCR. The repertoire holds some 270,000 clones, with less than 95% as singletons. Sequenced sample: PBMCs or T cells enriched from blood (not recorded which). Receptors were obtained from a man aged 35 to 55 who had been exposed to COVID-19.

This clone was detected a few times. The rearrangement joins TRBV9 to TRBJ1-2; the D gene is possibly TRBD1 (5 bases). V was clipped by 3 bases and J by 8 bases, with 14 bases between them. CDR3 length: 13 residues. CDR1 and CDR2 (germline): SGDLS, YYNGEE. The CDR3 protein is CASSEAGNNGYTF. In DNA, the CDR3 is TGTGCCAGCAGCGAGGCAGGGAATAACGGCTACACCTTC.

This rearrangement joins TRBV19 to TRBJ2-5; a weak D match, TRBD2 (6 bases). This CDR3 is built from 16 residues. The V gene lost 3 bases and the J gene lost 0 bases, with 14 bases spanning the gap. Germline values: CDR1 LNHDA, CDR2 SQIVND (reference sequence). The CDR3 nucleotides read TGTGCCAGTAGTATCAAGGCGGGGATGTACCAAGAGACCCAGTACTTC. It encodes CASSIKAGMYQETQYF.

This sequence joins TRBV9 and TRBJ2-5, with TRBD2 identical over 7 bases. CDR1 and CDR2 from the germline V gene are SGDLS and YYNGEE. V gave up 2 bases and J gave up 5 bases; unmatched junction bases: 15. The CDR3 length is 17 residues. The CDR3 nucleotides read TGTGCCAGCAGCGTGACTGGGGGGAGGGCGAGGATGGAGACCCAGTACTTC. The encoded protein is CASSVTGGRARMETQYF.

The rearrangement uses TRBV9 and TRBJ1-1, with 10 bases aligning to TRBD1. Germline V gene data show CDR1 as SGDLS and CDR2 as YYNGEE. The ends lost 0 bases at V and 5 bases at J; junction bases unmatched: 4. The CDR3 has 15 residues. CDR3 DNA: TGTGCCAGCAGCGTAGTGGGACAGGGGAGTACTGAAGCTTTCTTT. Protein sequence: CASSVVGQGSTEAFF.

J is TRBJ1-1 and V is TRBV4-3; D uncertain. The V gene's germline CDR1 is LGHNA and CDR2 YSLEER. CDR3 length: 14 amino acids. V was clipped by 4 bases and J by 3 bases, with 12 bases between them. The CDR3 DNA reads TGCGCCAGCAGCCTGGCGGGGAGCGACACTGAAGCTTTCTTT. Encoded protein: CASSLAGSDTEAFF.

CDR3 nucleotide sequence: TGCGCCAGCAGCAAAGGGACAGTGGGCTCCTACGAGCAGTACTTC. It is translated as CASSKGTVGSYEQYF. The genes are TRBV5-1 and TRBJ2-7; 7 positions agree with TRBD1. This CDR3 comprises 15 residues. In germline, CDR1 is SGHRS, CDR2 YFSETQ. J lost 0 bases, V lost 4 bases, and 7 bases had no gene match.

The rearrangement links TRBV28 to TRBJ2-7, with D maybe TRBD2 (6 bases). V dropped 7 bases and J dropped 3 bases, with 13 bases sitting between them. CDR1 and CDR2 from the germline V gene are MDHEN and SYDVKM. The CDR3 runs to 13 residues. CDR3 sequence (DNA): TGTGCCAGCAAGGAGGGCAACAACTACGAGCAGTACTTC. Its protein product is CASKEGNNYEQYF.

Turning to this clone: This sample also contains other DNA sequences that code for the same CDR3. The chain carries TRBV14 and TRBJ2-7; TRBD1 matches at 7 bases. The CDR3 has 13 amino acids. V lost 1 base to trimming and J lost 3 bases; unmatched junction nucleotides: 0. Germline-derived CDR1 and CDR2 are SGHDN and FVKESK. CDR3 DNA: TGTGCCAGCAGCCAAGGACAGGGCTACGAGCAGTACTTC. It specifies CASSQGQGYEQYF.

The rearrangement joins TRBV30 to TRBJ2-2; a possible D gene is TRBD2 (5 bases). With 5 bases removed from V and 2 bases from J, the gap between germline ends came to 12 bases. The CDR3 is made up of 14 amino acids. The germline gives CDR1 GTSNPN, CDR2 SVGIG (reference sequence). The CDR3 is CAWVPGKNTGELFF. The CDR3 coding sequence is TGTGCCTGGGTTCCGGGAAAAAACACCGGGGAGCTGTTTTTT.

V usage is TRBV10-2 and J usage is TRBJ2-4; possibly TRBD2 for D (5 bases). With 3 bases removed from V and 1 base from J, the gap between germline ends came to 10 bases. The CDR3 covers 15 residues. The germline CDR1 and CDR2 sequences are WSHSY and SAAADI. This CDR3 reads CASSDTDWAKNIQYF. The CDR3 coding sequence is TGCGCCAGCAGTGATACGGACTGGGCCAAAAACATTCAGTACTTC.

The V call is TRBV18, the J call TRBJ1-1, with 9 bases lining up with TRBD1. This CDR3 comprises 17 residues. CDR1 KGHSH and CDR2 LQKENI come from the germline V gene. The V gene end was trimmed by 4 bases and the J gene end by 4 bases; junction bases not matched to a gene: 13. Written as DNA, the CDR3 is TGTGCCAGCTCACTTGGACAGGGGAAGTCGGTGGGCACTGAAGCTTTCTTT. Translation: CASSLGQGKSVGTEAFF.

The rearrangement joins TRBV11-2 to TRBJ2-1, with 8 nucleotides matching TRBD1. The V gene's germline CDR1 is SGHAT and CDR2 FQNNGV. V lost 5 bases and J lost 12; bases outside the gene matches: 6. The CDR3 has 12 residues. Here the CDR3 reads CASSKTGTGQFF. The CDR3 DNA is TGTGCCAGCAGCAAAACCGGGACAGGGCAGTTCTTC.

The chain links TRBV28 to TRBJ1-2; the D gene is possibly TRBD1 (5 bases). The CDR3 consists of 17 residues. V lost 1 base and J 0 bases, leaving 15 bases between the germline ends. The germline gives CDR1 MDHEN, CDR2 SYDVKM. The CDR3 is CASSLFQGLAANYGYTF. CDR3 in DNA: TGTGCCAGCAGTTTATTCCAGGGACTCGCAGCTAACTATGGCTACACCTTC.

The rearrangement links TRBV29-1 to TRBJ2-1; the match to TRBD2 covers 14 bases. Germline V gene data show CDR1 as SQVTM and CDR2 as ANQGSEA. This CDR3 comprises 12 residues. The CDR3 sequence is CSGTSGRDEQFF. The CDR3 DNA sequence: TGCAGTGGGACTAGCGGGAGAGATGAGCAGTTCTTC.

The V gene is TRBV5-4, the J gene TRBJ1-1; 8 nucleotides line up with TRBD1. Germline CDR1 is SGHNT and CDR2 is YYREEE (reference sequence). The CDR3 contains 14 residues. V gave up 4 bases and J gave up 3 bases; unmatched junction bases: 5. The CDR3 DNA sequence: TGTGCCAGCAGCCCGGACAGGGATGACACTGAAGCTTTCTTT. This translates into CASSPDRDDTEAFF.

This chain connects TRBV20-1 to TRBJ1-2; D unclear. In germline, CDR1 is DFQATT, CDR2 SNEGSKA (reference sequence). The V end was cut by 3 bases, the J end by 3 bases, with 5 bases between. This CDR3 has 11 residues. The CDR3 region has the DNA TGCAGTGCTAGTGACGACTATGGCTACACCTTC. Translation: CSASDDYGYTF.

CDR3 coding DNA: TGTGCCAGCAGGAACGGGGGGAGCACTGAAGCTTTCTTT. Protein: CASRNGGSTEAFF. The chain recombines TRBV28 with TRBJ1-1; weak D call: TRBD1 (5 bases). The CDR3 is 13 residues long. Germline loops: CDR1 MDHEN, CDR2 SYDVKM. Trimming removed 6 bases at V and 4 bases at J, with 12 bases between.

The chain is built from TRBV6-6 and TRBJ1-4; D perhaps matches TRBD1 (6 bases). The germline gives CDR1 MNHNY, CDR2 SVGAGI (reference sequence). There are 15 residues in the CDR3. Trimming took 2 bases from V and 7 from J, leaving 14 bases between them. As DNA, the CDR3 is TGTGCCAGCAGTTACCCCGGTTTAGGGGGTGAAAAACTGTTTTTT. Its translation: CASSYPGLGGEKLFF.

The chain is built from TRBV6-2 or TRBV6-3 and TRBJ1-5; D is unresolved. Deletions cut 2 bases from V and 5 bases from J, with 7 bases between. CDR1 and CDR2 from the germline V gene are MNHEY and SVGEGT. The CDR3 totals 13 residues. CDR3 loop: CASSYLQDQPQHF. CDR3 nucleotides: TGTGCCAGCAGTTACCTGCAGGATCAGCCCCAGCATTTT.

The chain is built from TRBV5-1 and TRBJ2-7; 8 bases map to TRBD2. Germline trimming cut 4 bases from V and 7 bases from J; bases unmatched to any gene: 1. Germline CDR1 and CDR2: SGHRS and YFSETQ. This CDR3 contains 11 residues. CDR3 sequence (DNA): TGCGCCAGCAGCGTAGCGGGGGAGCAGTACTTC. Protein: CASSVAGEQYF. Together with reference TRBV5-1 and TRBJ2-7, the CDR3 gives the full variable domain: KAGVTQTPRYLIKTRGQQVTLSCSPISGHRSVSWYQQTPGQGLQFLFEYFSETQRNKGNFPGRFSGRQFSNSRSEMNVSTLELGDSALYLCASSVAGEQYFGPGTRLTVT.